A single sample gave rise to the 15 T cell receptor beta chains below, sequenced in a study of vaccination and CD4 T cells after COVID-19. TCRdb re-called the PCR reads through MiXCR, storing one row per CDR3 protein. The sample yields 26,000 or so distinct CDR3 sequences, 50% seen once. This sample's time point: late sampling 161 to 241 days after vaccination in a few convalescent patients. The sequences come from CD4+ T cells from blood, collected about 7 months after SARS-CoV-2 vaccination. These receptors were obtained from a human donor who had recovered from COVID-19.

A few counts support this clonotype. The CDR3 is CASSSGVPETQYF. The CDR3 bases are TGTGCCAGCAGTTCTGGGGTTCCGGAGACCCAGTACTTC. V and J are TRBV28 and TRBJ2-5; no clear D. Deletions cut 4 bases from V and 5 bases from J, with 11 bases between. The CDR3 covers 13 residues. CDR1 and CDR2 (germline): MDHEN, SYDVKM.

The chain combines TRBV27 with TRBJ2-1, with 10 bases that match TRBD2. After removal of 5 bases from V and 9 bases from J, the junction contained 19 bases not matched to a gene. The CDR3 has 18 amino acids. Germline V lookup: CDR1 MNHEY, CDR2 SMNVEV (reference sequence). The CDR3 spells CASSTRAQWTSGVLEQFF. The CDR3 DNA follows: TGTGCCAGCAGTACCAGGGCCCAGTGGACTAGCGGTGTTCTTGAGCAGTTCTTC.

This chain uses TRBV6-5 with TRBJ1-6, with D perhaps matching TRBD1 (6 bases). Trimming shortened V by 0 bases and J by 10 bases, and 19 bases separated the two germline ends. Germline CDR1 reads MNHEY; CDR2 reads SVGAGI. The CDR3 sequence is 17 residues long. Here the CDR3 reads CASSYSIWGLGESPLHF. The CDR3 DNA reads TGTGCCAGCAGTTACTCGATTTGGGGGCTGGGAGAGTCACCCCTCCACTTT.

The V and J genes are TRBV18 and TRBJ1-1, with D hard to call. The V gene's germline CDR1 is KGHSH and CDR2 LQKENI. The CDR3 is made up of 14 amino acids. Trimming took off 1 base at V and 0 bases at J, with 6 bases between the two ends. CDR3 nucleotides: TGTGCCAGCTCACCACAGGGCCTGAACACTGAAGCTTTCTTT. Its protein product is CASSPQGLNTEAFF.

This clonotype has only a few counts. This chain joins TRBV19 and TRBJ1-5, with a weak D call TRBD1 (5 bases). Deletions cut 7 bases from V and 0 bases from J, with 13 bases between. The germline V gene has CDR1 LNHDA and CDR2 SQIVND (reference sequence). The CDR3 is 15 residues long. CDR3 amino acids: CASTPTAHSNQPQHF. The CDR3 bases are TGTGCCAGTACCCCGACAGCTCATAGCAATCAGCCCCAGCATTTT. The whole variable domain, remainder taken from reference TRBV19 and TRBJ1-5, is DGGITQSPKYLFRKEGQNVTLSCEQNLNHDAMYWYRQDPGQGLRLIYYSQIVNDFQKGDIAEGYSVSREKKESFPLTVTSAQKNPTAFYLCASTPTAHSNQPQHFGDGTRLSIL.

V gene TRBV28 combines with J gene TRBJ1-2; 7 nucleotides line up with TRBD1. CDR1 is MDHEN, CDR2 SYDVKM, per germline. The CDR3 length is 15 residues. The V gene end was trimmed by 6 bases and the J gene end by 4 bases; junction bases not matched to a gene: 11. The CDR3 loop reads CASSRPKDRSYGYTF. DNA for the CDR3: TGTGCCAGCAGCCGACCCAAGGACAGGTCCTATGGCTACACCTTC.

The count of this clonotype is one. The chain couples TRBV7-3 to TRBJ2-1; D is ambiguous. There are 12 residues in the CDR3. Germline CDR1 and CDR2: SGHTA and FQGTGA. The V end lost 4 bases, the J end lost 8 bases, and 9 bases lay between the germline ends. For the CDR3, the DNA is TGTGCCAGCAGCTCTAATACCCATGAGCAGTTCTTC. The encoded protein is CASSSNTHEQFF.

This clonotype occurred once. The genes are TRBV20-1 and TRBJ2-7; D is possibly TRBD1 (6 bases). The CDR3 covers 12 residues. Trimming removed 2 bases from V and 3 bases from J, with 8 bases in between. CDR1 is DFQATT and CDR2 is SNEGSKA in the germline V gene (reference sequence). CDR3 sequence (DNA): TGCAGTGCTAGAAAGGGGGTCTACGAGCAGTACTTC. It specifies CSARKGVYEQYF.

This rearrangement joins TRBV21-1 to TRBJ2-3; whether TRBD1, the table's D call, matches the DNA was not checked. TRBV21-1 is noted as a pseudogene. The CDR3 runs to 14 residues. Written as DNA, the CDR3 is TGTGCCAGCAGTGTGCGGGACCACACAGATACGCAGTATTTT. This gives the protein CASSVRDHTDTQYF.

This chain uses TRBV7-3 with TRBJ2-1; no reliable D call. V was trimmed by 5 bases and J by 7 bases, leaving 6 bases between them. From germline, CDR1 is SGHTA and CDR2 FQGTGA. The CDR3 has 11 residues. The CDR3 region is CASSLGNEQFF. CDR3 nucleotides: TGTGCCAGCAGCCTAGGAAATGAGCAGTTCTTC.

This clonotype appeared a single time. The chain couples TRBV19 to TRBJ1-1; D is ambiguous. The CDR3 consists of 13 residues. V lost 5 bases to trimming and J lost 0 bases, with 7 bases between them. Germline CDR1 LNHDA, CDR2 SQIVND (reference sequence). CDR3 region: CASSAAVNTEAFF. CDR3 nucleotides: TGTGCCAGTAGTGCCGCCGTGAACACTGAAGCTTTCTTT. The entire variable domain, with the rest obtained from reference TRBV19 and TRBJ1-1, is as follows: DGGITQSPKYLFRKEGQNVTLSCEQNLNHDAMYWYRQDPGQGLRLIYYSQIVNDFQKGDIAEGYSVSREKKESFPLTVTSAQKNPTAFYLCASSAAVNTEAFFGQGTRLTVV.

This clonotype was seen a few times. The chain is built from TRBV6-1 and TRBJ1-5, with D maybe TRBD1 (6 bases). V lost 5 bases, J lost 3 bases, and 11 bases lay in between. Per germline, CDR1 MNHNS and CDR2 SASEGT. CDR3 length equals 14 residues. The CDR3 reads CASSTGTFNQPQHF. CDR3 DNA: TGTGCCAGCAGTACCGGGACATTCAATCAGCCCCAGCATTTT.

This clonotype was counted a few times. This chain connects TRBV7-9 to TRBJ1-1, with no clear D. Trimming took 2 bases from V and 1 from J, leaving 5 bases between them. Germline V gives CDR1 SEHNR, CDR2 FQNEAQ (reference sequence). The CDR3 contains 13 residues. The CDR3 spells CASSLQQNTEAFF. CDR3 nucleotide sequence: TGTGCCAGCAGCTTACAGCAGAACACTGAAGCTTTCTTT.

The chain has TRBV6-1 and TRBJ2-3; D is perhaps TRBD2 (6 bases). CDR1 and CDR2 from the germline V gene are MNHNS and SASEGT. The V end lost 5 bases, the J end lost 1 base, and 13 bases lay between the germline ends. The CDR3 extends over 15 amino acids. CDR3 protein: CASSPEGLRTDTQYF. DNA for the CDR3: TGTGCCAGCAGTCCAGAGGGACTCCGCACAGATACGCAGTATTTT.

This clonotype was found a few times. CDR3 in DNA: TGCGCCAGCAGCCAAGTGGTGGGTAGCAATCAGCCCCAGCATTTT. Protein product: CASSQVVGSNQPQHF. The rearrangement links TRBV4-1 to TRBJ1-5, with D uncertain. CDR3 length: 15 residues. V lost 1 base and J lost 0, with 7 bases in between. Germline CDR1 reads MGHRA; CDR2 reads YSYEKL.